Sequencing of this TCR beta chain was carried out in a study of blood T cell repertoires in COVID-19. Background on the study: There were acute and convalescent COVID-19 samples, and they came from the United States, Italy and Spain. PBMCs, B-cell-depleted T cells, or T cells were the source of the cDNA or gDNA that made up the material.

The CDR3 is 15 residues long. V shed 4 bases and J shed 2 bases, with 12 bases lying between them. Per germline, CDR1 KGHSH and CDR2 LQKENI. In the authors' workflow: Estimation of nucleated cell counts was performed using reference gene primer amplification. TCRdb's copy holds only in-frame clones and misses some; the assay was immunoSEQ multiplex PCR. V, J and clone size are those of that table, while D and trimming were read from the DNA. Of 65,000 to 85,000 clones in the sample, around 90% were seen once. Sequenced material: peripheral blood. This TCR derives from a human donor in a cohort sampled during active COVID-19. The chain links TRBV18 to TRBJ2-1; tentatively, D is TRBD2 (5 bases). The CDR3 coding sequence is TGTGCCAGCTCACGAGGGCGGGTCCCCTACAATGAGCAGTTCTTC. It encodes CASSRGRVPYNEQFF.